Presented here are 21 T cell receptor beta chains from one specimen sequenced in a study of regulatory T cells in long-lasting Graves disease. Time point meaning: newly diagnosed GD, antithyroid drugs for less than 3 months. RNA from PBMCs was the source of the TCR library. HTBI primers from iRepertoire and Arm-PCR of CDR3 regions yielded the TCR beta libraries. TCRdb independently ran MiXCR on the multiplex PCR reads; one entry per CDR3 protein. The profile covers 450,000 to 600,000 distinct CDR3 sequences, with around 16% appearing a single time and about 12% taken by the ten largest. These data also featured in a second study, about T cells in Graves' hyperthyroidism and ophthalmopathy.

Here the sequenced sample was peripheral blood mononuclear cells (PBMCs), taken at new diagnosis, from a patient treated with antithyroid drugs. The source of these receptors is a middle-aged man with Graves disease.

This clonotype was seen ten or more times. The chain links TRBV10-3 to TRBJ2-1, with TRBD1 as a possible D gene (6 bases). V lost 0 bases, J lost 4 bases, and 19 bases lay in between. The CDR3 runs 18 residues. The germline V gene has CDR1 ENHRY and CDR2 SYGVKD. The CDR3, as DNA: TGTGCCATCAGTGAGTCTGTTTACGGGGACAACTCTTACAATGAGCAGTTCTTC. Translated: CAISESVYGDNSYNEQFF.

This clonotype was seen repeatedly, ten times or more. The CDR3 loop is CASSPRQGGNTEAFF. Here the CDR3 DNA reads TGTGCCAGCAGCCCTCGACAGGGTGGGAACACTGAAGCTTTCTTT. The genes are TRBV7-2 and TRBJ1-1; 7 nucleotides line up with TRBD1. Losses at the gene ends were 5 bases for V and 1 base for J; bases not matched to a gene: 7. Germline V lookup: CDR1 SGHTA, CDR2 FQGNSA. CDR3 size: 15 residues.

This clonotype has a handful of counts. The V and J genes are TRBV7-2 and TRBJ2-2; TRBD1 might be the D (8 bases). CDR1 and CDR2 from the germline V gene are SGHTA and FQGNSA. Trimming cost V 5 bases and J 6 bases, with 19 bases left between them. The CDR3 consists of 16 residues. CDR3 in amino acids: CASSLGRDRFSGELFF. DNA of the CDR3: TGTGCCAGCAGCCTAGGGAGGGACAGGTTCTCCGGGGAGCTGTTTTTT.

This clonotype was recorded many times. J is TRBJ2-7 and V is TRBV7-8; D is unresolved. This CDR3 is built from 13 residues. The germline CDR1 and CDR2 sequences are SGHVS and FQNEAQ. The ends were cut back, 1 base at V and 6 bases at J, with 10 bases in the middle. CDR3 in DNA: TGTGCCAGCAGCTTAGGACGGCCCCCCGAGCAGTACTTC. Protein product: CASSLGRPPEQYF.

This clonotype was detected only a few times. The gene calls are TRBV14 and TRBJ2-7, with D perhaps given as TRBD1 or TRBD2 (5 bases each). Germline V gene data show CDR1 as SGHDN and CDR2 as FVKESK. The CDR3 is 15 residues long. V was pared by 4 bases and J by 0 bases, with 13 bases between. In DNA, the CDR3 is TGTGCCAGCAGCCCCCTAGGGACCGTCTCCTACGAGCAGTACTTC. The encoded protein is CASSPLGTVSYEQYF.

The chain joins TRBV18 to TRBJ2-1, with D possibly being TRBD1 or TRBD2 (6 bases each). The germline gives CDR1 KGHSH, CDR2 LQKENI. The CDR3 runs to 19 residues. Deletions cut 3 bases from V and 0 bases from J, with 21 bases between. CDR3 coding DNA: TGTGCCAGCTCACCTAATTCCGGGGGCCCGGGCGACTCCTACAATGAGCAGTTCTTC. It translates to CASSPNSGGPGDSYNEQFF.

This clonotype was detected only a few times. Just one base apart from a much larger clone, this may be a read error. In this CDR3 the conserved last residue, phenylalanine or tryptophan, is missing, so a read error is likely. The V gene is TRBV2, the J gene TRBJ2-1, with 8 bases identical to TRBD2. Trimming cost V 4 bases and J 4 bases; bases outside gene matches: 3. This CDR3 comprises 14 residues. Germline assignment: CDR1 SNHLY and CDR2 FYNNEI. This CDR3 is CASSVLAAYNEQFV. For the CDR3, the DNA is TGTGCCAGCAGTGTACTAGCGGCGTACAATGAGCAGTTCGTC.

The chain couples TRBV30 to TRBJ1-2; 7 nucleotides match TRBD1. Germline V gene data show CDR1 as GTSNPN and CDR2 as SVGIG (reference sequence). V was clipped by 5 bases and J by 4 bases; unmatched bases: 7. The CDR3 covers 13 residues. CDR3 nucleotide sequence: TGTGCCTGGGGGGTCCAGGGGGGCTATGGCTACACCTTC. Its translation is CAWGVQGGYGYTF.

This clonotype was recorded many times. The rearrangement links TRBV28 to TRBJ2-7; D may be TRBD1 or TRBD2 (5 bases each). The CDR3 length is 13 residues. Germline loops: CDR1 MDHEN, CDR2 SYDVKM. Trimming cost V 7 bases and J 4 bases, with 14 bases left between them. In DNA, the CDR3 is TGTGCCAGCACCCAAATATGGGGGTACGAGCAGTACTTC. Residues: CASTQIWGYEQYF.

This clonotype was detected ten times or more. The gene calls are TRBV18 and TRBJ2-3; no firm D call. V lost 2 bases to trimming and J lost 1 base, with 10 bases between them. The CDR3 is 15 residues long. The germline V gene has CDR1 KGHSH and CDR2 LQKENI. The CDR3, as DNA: TGTGCCAGCTCACCATCGGTCTCCCGCACAGATACGCAGTATTTT. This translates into CASSPSVSRTDTQYF.

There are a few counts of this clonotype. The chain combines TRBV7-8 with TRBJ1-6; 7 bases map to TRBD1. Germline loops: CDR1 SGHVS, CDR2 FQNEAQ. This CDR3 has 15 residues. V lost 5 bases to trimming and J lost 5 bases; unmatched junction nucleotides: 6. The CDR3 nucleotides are TGTGCCAGCAGCCCTAGGACAGGACATAATTCACCCCTCCACTTT. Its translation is CASSPRTGHNSPLHF.

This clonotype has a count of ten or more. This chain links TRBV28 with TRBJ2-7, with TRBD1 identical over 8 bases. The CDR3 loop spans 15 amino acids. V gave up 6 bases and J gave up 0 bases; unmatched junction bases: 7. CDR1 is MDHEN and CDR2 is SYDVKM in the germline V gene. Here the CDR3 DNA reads TGTGCCAGCAGGACTACAGGGGGGAGCTCCTACGAGCAGTACTTC. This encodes CASRTTGGSSYEQYF.

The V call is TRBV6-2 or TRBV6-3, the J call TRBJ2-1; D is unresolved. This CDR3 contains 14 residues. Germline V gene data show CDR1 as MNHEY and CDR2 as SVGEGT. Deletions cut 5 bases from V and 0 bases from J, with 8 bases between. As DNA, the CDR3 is TGTGCCAGCAGTGTGAGGAGCTCCTACAATGAGCAGTTCTTC. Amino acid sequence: CASSVRSSYNEQFF.

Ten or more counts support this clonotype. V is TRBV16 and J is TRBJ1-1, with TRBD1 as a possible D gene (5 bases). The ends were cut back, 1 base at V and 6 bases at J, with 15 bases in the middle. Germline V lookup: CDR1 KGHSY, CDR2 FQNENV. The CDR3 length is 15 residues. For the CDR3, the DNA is TGTGCCAGCAGCCAATTTAGACAGATGTACGCTGAAGCTTTCTTT. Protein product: CASSQFRQMYAEAFF.

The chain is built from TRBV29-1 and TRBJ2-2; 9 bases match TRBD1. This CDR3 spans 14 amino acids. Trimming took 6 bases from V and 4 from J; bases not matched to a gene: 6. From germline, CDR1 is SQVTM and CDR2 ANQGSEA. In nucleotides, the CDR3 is TGCAGCGTCGGACGGACAGGGGTCACCGGGGAGCTGTTTTTT. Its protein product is CSVGRTGVTGELFF.

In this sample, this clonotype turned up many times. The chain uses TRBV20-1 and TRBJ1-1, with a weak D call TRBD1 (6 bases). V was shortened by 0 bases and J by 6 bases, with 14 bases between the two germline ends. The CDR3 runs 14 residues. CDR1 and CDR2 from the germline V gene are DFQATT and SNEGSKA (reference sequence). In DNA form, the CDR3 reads TGCAGTGCTAGAGATCCCGGACAGTTGGCTGAAGCTTTCTTT. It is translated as CSARDPGQLAEAFF.

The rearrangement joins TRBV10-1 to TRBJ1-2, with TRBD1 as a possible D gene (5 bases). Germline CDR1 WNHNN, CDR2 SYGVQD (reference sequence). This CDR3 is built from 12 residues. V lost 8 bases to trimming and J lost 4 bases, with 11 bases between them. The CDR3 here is CASLMGLYGYTF. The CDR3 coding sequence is TGCGCCAGCTTGATGGGGCTCTATGGCTACACCTTC.

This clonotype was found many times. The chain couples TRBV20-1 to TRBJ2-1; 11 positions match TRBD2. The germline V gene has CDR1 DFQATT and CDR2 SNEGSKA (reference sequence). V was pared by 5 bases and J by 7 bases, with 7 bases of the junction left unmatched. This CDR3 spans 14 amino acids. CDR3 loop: CSAPGTSGMNEQFF. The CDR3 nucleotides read TGCAGTGCTCCCGGGACTAGCGGAATGAATGAGCAGTTCTTC.

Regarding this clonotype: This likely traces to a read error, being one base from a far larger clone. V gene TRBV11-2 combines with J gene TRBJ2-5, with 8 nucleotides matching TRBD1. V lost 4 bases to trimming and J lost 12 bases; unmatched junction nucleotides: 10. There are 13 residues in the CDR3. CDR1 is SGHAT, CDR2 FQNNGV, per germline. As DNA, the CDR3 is TGTGCCAGCAGCTCTCAAAGGACAGGGTCGAAGTACTTC. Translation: CASSSQRTGSKYF.

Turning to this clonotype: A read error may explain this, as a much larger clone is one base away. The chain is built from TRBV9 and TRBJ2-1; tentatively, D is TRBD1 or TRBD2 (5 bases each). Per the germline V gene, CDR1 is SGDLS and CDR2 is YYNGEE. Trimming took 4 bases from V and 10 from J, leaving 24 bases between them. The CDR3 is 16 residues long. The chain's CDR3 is CASSTSGPTGRREQFF. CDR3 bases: TGTGCCAGCAGCACGAGTGGGCCAACGGGGCGGAGAGAGCAGTTCTTC.

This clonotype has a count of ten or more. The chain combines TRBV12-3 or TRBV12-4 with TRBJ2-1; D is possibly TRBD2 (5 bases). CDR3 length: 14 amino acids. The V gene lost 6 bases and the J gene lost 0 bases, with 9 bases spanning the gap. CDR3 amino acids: CASRSGSSYNEQFF. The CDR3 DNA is TGTGCCAGCAGATCGGGAAGCTCCTACAATGAGCAGTTCTTC.